These 18 T cell receptor beta chains were sequenced from one sample in a study of T cell repertoires in cytomegalovirus infection. TCRdb analysed the reads with MiXCR anew, one entry per CDR3 protein. This table holds 150,000 to 200,000 distinct CDR3 sequences, about 21% found once. The specimen was PBMCs. These receptors were taken from a human donor in good health (CMV status not recorded). Some clones in this sample may be carry-over from other donors' samples.

The rearrangement joins TRBV6-5 to TRBJ1-1, with a possible D match to TRBD1 (6 bases). Germline V gene sequence: CDR1 MNHEY, CDR2 SVGAGI. CDR3 length equals 15 residues. Trimming took 2 bases from V and 4 from J, leaving 14 bases between them. CDR3 DNA sequence: TGTGCCAGCAGTTACGGGGCCGGAGGGGGCACTGAAGCTTTCTTT. It translates to CASSYGAGGGTEAFF.

The rearrangement joins TRBV6-2 or TRBV6-3 to TRBJ1-2; 10 bases match TRBD1. The CDR3 length is 15 residues. V lost 5 bases, J lost 4 bases, and 7 bases stayed unmatched. Germline values: CDR1 MNHEY, CDR2 SVGEGT. Written as DNA, the CDR3 is TGTGCCAGCAGTCATCCGACAGGGGGCTTCTATGGCTACACCTTC. Translation: CASSHPTGGFYGYTF.

The chain combines TRBV2 with TRBJ1-5; D gene unclear. The CDR3 totals 16 residues. Between the trimmed V and J ends, which lost 3 bases and 1 base, there was a span of 13 bases. Germline V gives CDR1 SNHLY, CDR2 FYNNEI. The CDR3 bases are TGTGCCAGCAGTGACCCCCTACTGGGGAGCAATCAGCCCCAGCATTTT. Encoded protein: CASSDPLLGSNQPQHF. The full variable domain, its missing parts supplied by reference TRBV2 and TRBJ1-5, is EPEVTQTPSHQVTQMGQEVILRCVPISNHLYFYWYRQILGQKVEFLVSFYNNEISEKSEIFDDQFSVERPDGSNFTLKIRSTKLEDSAMYFCASSDPLLGSNQPQHFGDGTRLSIL.

As concerns this clonotype: A much larger clone lies a single base off, so this may be a read error. The rearrangement uses TRBV7-2 and TRBJ2-1; either TRBD1 or TRBD2 may fit D (5 bases each). The CDR3 is made up of 12 amino acids. The germline V gene has CDR1 SGHTA and CDR2 FQGNSA. V lost 5 bases, J lost 10 bases, and 12 bases lay in between. Here the CDR3 DNA reads TGTGCCAGCAGCCACTCAGGGAGCGAGCAGTTCTTC. This encodes CASSHSGSEQFF.

This clonotype was picked up a small number of times. The chain carries TRBV5-1 and TRBJ1-6, with 9 bases lining up with TRBD1. The CDR3 length is 14 residues. Germline V CDR1 and CDR2: SGHRS, YFSETQ. V dropped 9 bases and J dropped 7; count of bases not matched to a gene: 8. CDR3 DNA: TGCGCCACAGCCTCCGGGACAGGGAATTCACCCCTCCACTTT. Its translation is CATASGTGNSPLHF.

Here the CDR3 DNA reads TGTGCCAGTACCCGGCTGGGGGTCGGAGAAACTGAAGCTTTCTTT. It codes for CASTRLGVGETEAFF. The V and J genes are TRBV19 and TRBJ1-1; the D gene is possibly TRBD1 (5 bases). The V and J ends lost 7 bases and 5 bases respectively, with 20 bases between them. Germline loops: CDR1 LNHDA, CDR2 SQIVND (reference sequence). This CDR3 comprises 15 residues. The full variable domain, completed using reference TRBV19 and TRBJ1-1, is DGGITQSPKYLFRKEGQNVTLSCEQNLNHDAMYWYRQDPGQGLRLIYYSQIVNDFQKGDIAEGYSVSREKKESFPLTVTSAQKNPTAFYLCASTRLGVGETEAFFGQGTRLTVV.

This chain connects TRBV19 to TRBJ1-2; 7 bases line up with TRBD1. CDR3 length: 16 amino acids. Germline V CDR1 and CDR2: LNHDA, SQIVND (reference sequence). V shed 5 bases, J shed 4 bases, and the junction held 13 bases outside the gene matches. DNA for the CDR3: TGTGCCAGTAGTTTATCACCGGGACAGTCGTCCTATGGCTACACCTTC. This codes for CASSLSPGQSSYGYTF.

In this sample, this clonotype turned up many times. This sequence joins TRBV7-2 and TRBJ2-7, with 9 bases aligning to TRBD1. This CDR3 is built from 15 residues. The V segment lost 5 bases and the J segment 4 bases; nucleotides outside the gene matches: 9. CDR1 and CDR2 (germline): SGHTA, FQGNSA. CDR3 coding DNA: TGTGCCAGCAGCACGGGGGGACAGGGCGGGTACGAGCAGTACTTC. This sequence encodes CASSTGGQGGYEQYF.

The V and J genes are TRBV29-1 and TRBJ1-4, with a weak D call TRBD1 (5 bases). Germline CDR1 is SQVTM and CDR2 is ANQGSEA. The CDR3 has 12 amino acids. The V and J ends lost 6 bases and 8 bases respectively, with 13 bases between them. This CDR3 is CSVGTSREKLFF. CDR3 DNA sequence: TGCAGCGTGGGGACCTCGCGGGAAAAACTGTTTTTT.

The table lists this clonotype with many counts. This chain links TRBV6-2 or TRBV6-3 with TRBJ2-7; D is unresolved. The length of the CDR3 is 14 residues. Germline assignment: CDR1 MNHEY and CDR2 SVGEGT. Trimming took off 0 bases at V and 2 bases at J, with 8 bases between the two ends. Here the CDR3 DNA reads TGTGCCAGCAGTTACTCCGGACGGACCTACGAGCAGTACTTC. Residues: CASSYSGRTYEQYF.

V and J are TRBV19 and TRBJ1-1; D is perhaps TRBD1 (5 bases). This CDR3 is 13 amino acids long. V lost 8 bases to trimming and J lost 5 bases, with 15 bases between them. In germline, CDR1 is LNHDA, CDR2 SQIVND (reference sequence). The CDR3, as DNA: TGTGCCAGTTGCAGCTTGAGACAGACTGAAGCTTTCTTT. It yields the protein CASCSLRQTEAFF.

The rearrangement joins TRBV5-1 to TRBJ2-5; no clear D. This CDR3 has 14 residues. Trimming pared 2 bases from V and 5 bases from J, leaving 13 bases between. The V gene's germline CDR1 is SGHRS and CDR2 YFSETQ. This CDR3 is CASSFTGPKETQYF. CDR3 DNA sequence: TGCGCCAGCAGCTTCACCGGGCCCAAGGAGACCCAGTACTTC.

This clonotype was seen many times. The V and J genes are TRBV28 and TRBJ2-5; D is perhaps TRBD2 (6 bases). The germline gives CDR1 MDHEN, CDR2 SYDVKM. The CDR3 has 12 amino acids. V lost 6 bases to trimming and J lost 4 bases, with 9 bases between them. CDR3 in DNA: TGTGCCAGCAGGGAGGGACCAGAGACCCAGTACTTC. Translating it yields CASREGPETQYF.

This clonotype was observed a few times. V is TRBV6-5 and J is TRBJ2-3, with TRBD1 matching 7 bases. With 0 bases clipped from V and 2 bases from J, the junction kept 5 bases outside the gene matches. Per the germline V gene, CDR1 is MNHEY and CDR2 is SVGAGI. This CDR3 region has 16 residues. CDR3 coding DNA: TGTGCCAGCAGTTACTCGAGGGGGCCCTACACAGATACGCAGTATTTT. Residues: CASSYSRGPYTDTQYF.

This clonotype came up once. The J gene is TRBJ1-6, the V gene TRBV6-1; possibly TRBD1 for D (5 bases). The germline V gene encodes CDR1 MNHNS and CDR2 SASEGT. Deletions cut 6 bases from V and 8 bases from J, with 23 bases between. CDR3 length: 17 residues. The CDR3 nucleotides are TGTGCCAGCAGCGCGGAGGGGCTCGGGGCAGGCTATTCACCCCTCCACTTT. Protein sequence: CASSAEGLGAGYSPLHF.

The chain couples TRBV7-2 to TRBJ1-2; TRBD1 matches 8 bases. This CDR3 is built from 12 residues. In germline, CDR1 is SGHTA, CDR2 FQGNSA. Trimming took 4 bases from V and 7 from J; bases not matched to a gene: 2. CDR3 in DNA: TGTGCCAGCAGCTACGACAGGGGTGGCTACACCTTC. Its protein product is CASSYDRGGYTF. The full variable domain, rest sourced from reference TRBV7-2 and TRBJ1-2, is GAGVSQSPSNKVTEKGKDVELRCDPISGHTALYWYRQSLGQGLEFLIYFQGNSAPDKSGLPSDRFSAERTGGSVSTLTIQRTQQEDSAVYLCASSYDRGGYTFGSGTRLTVV.

Only one count was recorded for this clonotype. Relative to the germline gene, one junction end is altered; a read error may explain this. The genes are TRBV5-1 and TRBJ1-3; D is possibly TRBD1 (6 bases). In germline, CDR1 is SGHRS, CDR2 YFSETQ. This CDR3 is 15 amino acids long. The CDR3: CPSSPGDSSGNTIYF. The CDR3 region has the DNA TGCCCCAGCAGCCCAGGGGATAGCTCTGGAAACACCATATATTTT.

This clonotype was counted between two and nine times. The chain carries TRBV28 and TRBJ1-2; D may be TRBD1 (5 bases). Looked up from germline, CDR1 is MDHEN and CDR2 is SYDVKM. This CDR3 region has 13 residues. Deletions cut 2 bases from V and 8 bases from J, with 12 bases between. CDR3 sequence: CASSLPRGEGYTF. The CDR3 nucleotides are TGTGCCAGCAGTTTACCCCGGGGGGAGGGCTACACCTTC.